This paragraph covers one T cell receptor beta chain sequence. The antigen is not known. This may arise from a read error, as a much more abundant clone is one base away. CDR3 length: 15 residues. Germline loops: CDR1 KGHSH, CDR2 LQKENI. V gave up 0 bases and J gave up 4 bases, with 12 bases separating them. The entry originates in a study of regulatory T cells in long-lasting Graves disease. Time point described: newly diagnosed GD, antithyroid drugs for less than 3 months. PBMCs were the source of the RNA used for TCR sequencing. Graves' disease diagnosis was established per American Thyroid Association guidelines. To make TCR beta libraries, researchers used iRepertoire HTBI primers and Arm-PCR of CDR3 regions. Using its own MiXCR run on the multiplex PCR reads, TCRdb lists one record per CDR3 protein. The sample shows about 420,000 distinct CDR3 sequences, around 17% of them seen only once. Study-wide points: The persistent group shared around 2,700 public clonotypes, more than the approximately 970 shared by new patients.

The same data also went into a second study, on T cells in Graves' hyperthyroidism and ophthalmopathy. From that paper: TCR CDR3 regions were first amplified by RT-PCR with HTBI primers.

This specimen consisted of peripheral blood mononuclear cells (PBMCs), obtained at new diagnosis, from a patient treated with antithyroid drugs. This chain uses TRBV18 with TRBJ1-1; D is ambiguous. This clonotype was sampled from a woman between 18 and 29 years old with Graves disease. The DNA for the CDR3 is TGTGCCAGCTCACCACCCGAGGAAGGGAGCACTGAAGCTTTCTTT. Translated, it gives CASSPPEEGSTEAFF.